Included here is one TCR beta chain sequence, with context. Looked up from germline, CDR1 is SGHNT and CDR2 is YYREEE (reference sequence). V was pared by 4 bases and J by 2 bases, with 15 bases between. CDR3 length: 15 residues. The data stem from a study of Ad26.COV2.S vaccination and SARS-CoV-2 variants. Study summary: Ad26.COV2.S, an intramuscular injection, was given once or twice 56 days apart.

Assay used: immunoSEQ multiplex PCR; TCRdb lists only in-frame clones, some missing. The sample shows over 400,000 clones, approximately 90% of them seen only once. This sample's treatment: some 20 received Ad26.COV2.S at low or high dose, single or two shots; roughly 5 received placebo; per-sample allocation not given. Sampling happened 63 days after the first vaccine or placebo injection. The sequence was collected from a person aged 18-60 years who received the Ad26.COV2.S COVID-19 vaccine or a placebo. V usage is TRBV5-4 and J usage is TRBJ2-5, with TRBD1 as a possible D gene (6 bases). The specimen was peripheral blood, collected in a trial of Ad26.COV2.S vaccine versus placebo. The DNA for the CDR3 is TGTGCCAGCAGCGCACCGGGACAACCACAAGAGACCCAGTACTTC. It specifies CASSAPGQPQETQYF.